This T cell receptor (beta chain) comes out of a study of memory CD4+ T cells and cytomegalovirus serostatus. Overall study context: Of the healthy Belgian adults, 9 or 10 were CMV seropositive and 20 to 30 seronegative. The study, taken as a whole, reports: Each of some 67 CMV-associated TCRbeta sequences occurred in one to five individuals.

Note on this clone: Its antigen remains unknown.

This CDR3 contains 16 residues. Germline-derived CDR1 and CDR2 are MGHRA and YSYEKL. Trimming removed 2 bases at V and 3 bases at J, with 14 bases between. The sort gate was single viable CD3+CD4+CD8-CD45RO+ cells for memory CD4+ T cells. Serum IgG to CMV pp150, pp28, p38 and p52 defined serostatus. Positive selection with CD4 microbeads enriched total CD4+ T cells. Method: immunoSEQ multiplex PCR; TCRdb's copy keeps in-frame clones and lacks some. Here the sample spans some 67,000 clones, about 76% being singletons. This TCR was recovered from an adult in good health and CMV-seropositive. The sequencing input was memory CD4+ T cells from blood. The chain is built from TRBV4-1 and TRBJ1-5; weak D call: TRBD1 (6 bases). CDR3 in DNA: TGCGCCAGCAGCCAAACCCCAGGGGTTACCAATCAGCCCCAGCATTTT. Amino acid sequence: CASSQTPGVTNQPQHF.